This T cell receptor beta chain was recorded in a study of T cells after yellow fever vaccination (dated by TCRdb to between 2018 and 2021). Study-level background: The SMART-Seq v4 Ultra Low Input RNA kit was used to prepare libraries from fractions with low cell numbers. Two healthy male donors, one aged 18 to 30 and one aged 30 to 40 years, were included in the cohort. To track T-cell clones before and after primary and booster YFV17D yellow fever vaccination, bulk TCR alpha and beta repertoires were sequenced longitudinally. Bulk PBMC replicates and cell subsets were isolated from blood drawn at multiple timepoints before and after both primary and secondary immunization.

The treatment or condition label, as the study defines it: live attenuated yellow fever vaccine strain. Two biological replicates of bulk PBMCs were collected at each blood-draw timepoint. A standard Ficoll-Paque protocol was used to isolate PBMCs from peripheral blood. TriZol was used to extract RNA from bulk PBMCs, CD4 and CD8 fractions, and dextramer-positive and dextramer-negative fractions. Beyond this particular receptor, the publication reports: After the booster, most of the clones that had expanded following primary vaccination were detected again (roughly 97% of CD4 and roughly nine tenths of CD8), which suggests that memory was broadly maintained. Because only two donors were included in the study, the extent to which the findings can be generalized is limited. The secondary T-cell response was weaker than the primary response but faster, peaking on day 5 instead of day 15. Computational filtering was needed because FACS-sorted repertoires could contain abundant contaminating clonotypes from the bulk population. A small fraction of clonotypes showed up in both the CD4 and CD8 compartments, probably as a result of convergent recombination.

This clonotype occurred a few times. The antigen it recognizes is unknown. Per-base qualities were not stored, and no clone one base away is much larger. TCR cDNA was synthesized by 5'RACE template switching, which introduced a universal primer site and unique molecular identifiers. Priming for cDNA synthesis came from both the TCR alpha and TCR beta constant segments. Two PCR steps were used to amplify libraries, with sample barcodes and sequencing adapters being added in the second step. Sequencing of libraries was performed on Illumina HiSeq 2500 (2x100 bp) or NovaSeq (2x150 bp). In the authors' own workflow: Demultiplexing of reads and collapsing into UMI consensus sequences were performed with MIGEC, and V(D)J alignment was carried out with MiXCR. Vaccine-responding clonotypes were defined with edgeR using replicate PBMC samples, requiring FDR below 0.01 and a log2 fold change above 5 up to day 15. Bulk clonotypes were assigned CD4 or CD8 identity according to which sequenced CD4 or CD8 repertoire held them at higher abundance. TCRdb itself trimmed the public reads at Q25 with fastp, ran MiXCR and retained productive beta chains. Rows matching on CDR3 protein sequence are summarized as one entry with the most common DNA and genes. For this entry, the V and J calls and clone size follow TCRdb and not the study's own pipeline. For this sample the table gives some 500,000 distinct CDR3 sequences, of which around an eighth were detected only once. The ten largest account for about an eighth of the sample.

CDR1 and CDR2, looked up from the germline V gene, are SGHTA and FQGNSA. After removal of 8 bases from V and 9 bases from J, the junction retains 18 bases not matched to a gene. Including cysteine and phenylalanine, the CDR3 has 16 amino acids. Of the read, only the CDR3 DNA is kept; its 48 bases are in frame from base 1. The chain is assembled from TRBV7-2 and TRBJ2-1; TRBD2 aligns with 8 central bases. Sequencing used PBMCs, obtained on the day of the yellow fever booster vaccination. The sequence was collected from a man aged 25 to 40 who received the YFV17D yellow fever vaccine. CDR3 reads: CASQRGTGGPYREQFF. The nucleotide sequence is TGTGCCAGCCAAAGAGGGACGGGAGGGCCTTACCGTGAGCAGTTCTTC.